The sequence of this TCR beta chain was determined in a study of CD8 T cells in ankylosing spondylitis. General observations from the study: In ankylosing spondylitis blood, a motif of about eight highly homologous TCR beta variants appeared characteristic.

This clonotype was recorded a few times. Its specificity is unknown. Quantitative 5'-RACE was performed with molecular barcodes, and it yielded the TCR beta libraries. TCRdb passed the 5' RACE reads through MiXCR, listing each CDR3 protein once. The sample records fewer than 400,000 distinct CDR3 sequences, 8% being singletons. Germline V lookup: CDR1 SNHLY, CDR2 FYNNEI. The V and J ends lost 11 bases and 5 bases, in that order; junction bases with no gene match: 11. The CDR3 has 14 residues. Sequenced input: blood, either unsorted or a sorted T cell fraction (not recorded which). The rearrangement uses TRBV2 and TRBJ2-1, with TRBD1 matching over 8 bases. The clonotype was recovered from a male donor with ankylosing spondylitis. The CDR3 region is CARSETGEDNEQFF. CDR3 nucleotide sequence: TGTGCCCGCTCTGAGACAGGGGAAGACAATGAGCAGTTCTTC.